Presented here are 2 T cell receptor beta chains from one specimen sequenced in a study of OX40 agonist ivuxolimab in advanced cancers. The protocol was immunoSEQ multiplex PCR, while the TCRdb copy is restricted to in-frame clones and leaves out a portion. The table shows about 51,000 clones, with approximately 80% occurring only once. Source: CD4+ or CD8+ T cells sorted from blood, taken in a trial of the OX40 agonist ivuxolimab. These receptor sequences come from an adult with an advanced solid tumor such as melanoma, head and neck, liver or kidney cancer.

The gene calls are TRBV2 and TRBJ1-6; no reliable D call. Trimming took 4 bases from V and 0 from J, leaving 10 bases between them. This CDR3 is built from 16 residues. Germline V CDR1 and CDR2: SNHLY, FYNNEI. This chain's CDR3 is CASSGRSPSYNSPLHF. The CDR3 region has the DNA TGTGCCAGCAGTGGAAGGAGCCCCTCCTATAATTCACCCCTCCACTTT.

This chain joins TRBV5-1 and TRBJ1-2; 7 bases are a match to TRBD1. J was trimmed by 4 bases and V by 6 bases; bases with no gene match: 6. The CDR3 is 13 amino acids. Germline CDR1 SGHRS, CDR2 YFSETQ. CDR3 protein: CASTETGAYGYTF. For the CDR3, the DNA is TGCGCCAGCACCGAAACAGGGGCCTATGGCTACACCTTC.